The present TCR beta chain was sequenced within a study of hypomethylating agent response in myelodysplastic syndrome. Germline lookup yields CDR1 LNHDA and CDR2 SQIVND (reference sequence). Trimming removed 6 bases from V and 4 bases from J, with 10 bases in between. The CDR3 length is 13 residues. Using immunoSEQ multiplex PCR, the repertoire was profiled, and TCRdb retains in-frame clones only, with some absent. Here the sample spans about 5,700 clones, around four fifths being singletons. This sample comprised bone marrow, obtained before or after starting hypomethylating agent treatment for myelodysplastic syndrome (not recorded which). The source is a human donor with myelodysplastic syndrome. This chain joins TRBV19 and TRBJ1-3, with D uncertain. In DNA form, the CDR3 reads TGTGCCAGTAGCAGGACCCCGGGAAACACCATATATTTT. Residues: CASSRTPGNTIYF.